This paragraph covers one TCR beta chain sequence. Using its own MiXCR run on the 5' RACE reads, TCRdb lists one record per CDR3 protein. Here the sample spans around 500,000 distinct CDR3 sequences, 20% to 25% being singletons. These data belong to a study of T cells after yellow fever vaccination. The CDR3 covers 16 residues. This sequence originates from a young man who received the YFV17D yellow fever vaccine. J is TRBJ1-1 and V is TRBV1; no check of the table's D call, TRBD1, against the DNA was made. TRBV1 is given as a pseudogene. The sample consisted of PBMCs, taken less than 25 days after the first yellow fever vaccination. The CDR3 region has the DNA TGCACCAGCAGCCAAGATATGACAGGGGGGAACACTGAAGCTTTCTTT. Translating gives CTSSQDMTGGNTEAFF.